One and the same sample provided the 23 T cell receptor beta chains below, sequenced in a study of neurological immune-mediated disorders. Sample time point: longitudinal time-point 1 (baseline). TCRdb re-called the 5' RACE reads with MiXCR, one entry per CDR3 protein. The repertoire includes 60,000 to 90,000 distinct CDR3 sequences, 10% of them detected once, and 9.5% to 10% sits in the top ten. What was sequenced was PBMCs. These receptors were collected from a man aged 25 to 45 in good health.

The chain recombines TRBV4-1 with TRBJ2-7; D unresolved. V dropped 2 bases and J dropped 3 bases, with 14 bases sitting between them. This CDR3 is built from 15 residues. Per the germline V gene, CDR1 is MGHRA and CDR2 is YSYEKL. The DNA of the CDR3 is TGCGCCAGCAGCCAAATCGCCGCGGATATCTACGAGCAGTACTTC. Amino acids: CASSQIAADIYEQYF.

The chain uses TRBV28 and TRBJ2-4; D gene ambiguous. The CDR3 extends over 12 amino acids. CDR1 is MDHEN, CDR2 SYDVKM, per germline. Trimming cost V 1 base and J 10 bases, with 8 bases left between them. The CDR3 region is CASSLFQAIQYF. The CDR3 nucleotides read TGTGCCAGCAGTTTATTCCAGGCTATTCAGTACTTC.

The sample holds many counts of this clonotype. The chain couples TRBV28 to TRBJ2-3; TRBD2 agrees at 7 bases. The CDR3 length is 16 residues. CDR1 MDHEN and CDR2 SYDVKM come from the germline V gene. V shed 4 bases and J 2 bases; nucleotides not matched to a gene: 9. DNA for the CDR3: TGTGCCAGCAGTTCTCGCTGGCTAGCGGTCACAGATACGCAGTATTTT. Translation: CASSSRWLAVTDTQYF.

This clonotype was counted between two and nine times. The chain links TRBV30 to TRBJ2-6; 8 bases line up with TRBD2. Germline V gene data show CDR1 as GTSNPN and CDR2 as SVGIG (reference sequence). The CDR3 length is 14 residues. Trimming took 3 bases from V and 3 from J; bases not matched to a gene: 1. The DNA of the CDR3 is TGTGCCTGGAGGCTAGCGGGTGGGGCCAACGTCCTGACTTTC. This codes for CAWRLAGGANVLTF. Variable domain in full (rest from reference TRBV30 and TRBJ2-6): SQTIHQWPATLVQPVGSPLSLECTVEGTSNPNLYWYRQAAGRGLQLLFYSVGIGQISSEVPQNLSASRPQDRQFILSSKKLLLSDSGFYLCAWRLAGGANVLTFGAGSRLTVL.

This clonotype was seen repeatedly, ten times or more. The genes are TRBV28 and TRBJ2-7; D ambiguous. Trimming left V 4 bases short and J 1 base short, with 14 bases between. Germline V lookup: CDR1 MDHEN, CDR2 SYDVKM. The CDR3 runs to 15 residues. CDR3 DNA sequence: TGTGCCAGCAGTTCACTGTCCGGCGGTTCCTACGAGCAGTACTTC. Translation: CASSSLSGGSYEQYF.

The rearrangement links TRBV13 to TRBJ2-7; D is uncertain. V gave up 1 base and J gave up 7 bases, with 5 bases separating them. Looked up from germline, CDR1 is PRHDT and CDR2 is FYEKMQ (reference sequence). The CDR3 covers 11 residues. The CDR3 bases are TGTGCCAGCAGCTTAGACCGGGAGCAGTACTTC. Translating it yields CASSLDREQYF.

This clonotype came up once. This chain links TRBV6-2 or TRBV6-3 with TRBJ2-5; D not resolved. Trimming left V 6 bases short and J 4 bases short, with 15 bases between. Germline values: CDR1 MNHEY, CDR2 SVGEGT. The CDR3 loop spans 14 amino acids. CDR3 bases: TGTGCCAGCAGAGACACTGGAAGAAGAGAGACCCAGTACTTC. Translated, it gives CASRDTGRRETQYF.

The genes are TRBV5-1 and TRBJ2-7; 8 positions agree with TRBD2. Germline CDR1 reads SGHRS; CDR2 reads YFSETQ. This CDR3 is 16 amino acids long. With V trimmed by 5 bases and J by 0 bases, 10 bases remained unmatched. The CDR3 loop reads CASRKKLAESSYEQYF. CDR3 nucleotide sequence: TGCGCCAGCAGGAAGAAACTAGCGGAGAGCTCCTACGAGCAGTACTTC.

This clonotype was counted ten times or more. The V gene is TRBV10-3, the J gene TRBJ2-1; TRBD1 aligns across 9 bases. CDR1 ENHRY and CDR2 SYGVKD come from the germline V gene. V trimming: 6 bases; J trimming: 9 bases; junction bases outside the gene matches: 12. This CDR3 is built from 15 residues. CDR3 sequence (DNA): TGTGCCATCAGCGAAATGCAACAGGGGGCCTCTGAGCAGTTCTTC. Encoded protein: CAISEMQQGASEQFF.

In the case of this clonotype: Germline is not matched at one junction end, which may reflect a read error. The CDR3 DNA sequence: TGCAGTGCTACCGGGACAGTCAATCAACCCCAGCATTTT. Translated, it gives CSATGTVNQPQHF. J is TRBJ1-5 and V is TRBV20-1, with 7 nucleotides matching TRBD1. The germline gives CDR1 DFQATT, CDR2 SNEGSKA (reference sequence). The CDR3 covers 13 residues.

This clonotype was counted ten times or more. The V and J genes are TRBV28 and TRBJ2-7, with D possibly matching TRBD1 (6 bases). Germline values: CDR1 MDHEN, CDR2 SYDVKM. Trimming took 4 bases from V and 0 from J, leaving 13 bases between them. This CDR3 comprises 15 residues. The CDR3 region is CASSYQGSRSYEQYF. In DNA form, the CDR3 reads TGTGCCAGCAGTTACCAGGGGTCACGCTCCTACGAGCAGTACTTC.

This clonotype was counted many times. The chain is built from TRBV20-1 and TRBJ2-1; D is unresolved. Germline-derived CDR1 and CDR2 are DFQATT and SNEGSKA (reference sequence). This CDR3 has 11 residues. Trimming left V 8 bases short and J 4 bases short, with 9 bases between. The CDR3 coding sequence is TGCAGTCCCCGGAAGTACAATGAGCAGTTCTTC. As protein: CSPRKYNEQFF.

The sample holds many counts of this clonotype. The chain couples TRBV28 to TRBJ2-6; TRBD1 aligns across 7 bases. J was trimmed by 4 bases and V by 8 bases; bases with no gene match: 14. Germline CDR1 and CDR2: MDHEN and SYDVKM. CDR3 length: 17 amino acids. CDR3 amino acids: CASSTPGQAYGANVLTF. For the CDR3, the DNA is TGTGCCAGCTCCACACCAGGACAGGCATACGGGGCCAACGTCCTGACTTTC. The full variable domain, its missing parts supplied by reference TRBV28 and TRBJ2-6, is DVKVTQSSRYLVKRTGEKVFLECVQDMDHENMFWYRQDPGLGLRLIYFSYDVKMKEKGDIPEGYSVSREKKERFSLILESASTNQTSMYLCASSTPGQAYGANVLTFGAGSRLTVL.

In its sample, this clonotype was seen many times. The chain couples TRBV29-1 to TRBJ1-2, with D tentatively TRBD1 (5 bases). The CDR3 extends over 10 amino acids. Trimming removed 6 bases at V and 4 bases at J, with 6 bases between. The germline V gene encodes CDR1 SQVTM and CDR2 ANQGSEA. The chain's CDR3 is CSVDSYGYTF. The CDR3 DNA sequence: TGCAGCGTAGACAGCTATGGCTACACCTTC.

This clonotype came up many times. The chain joins TRBV20-1 to TRBJ2-7; TRBD2 might be the D (6 bases). From germline, CDR1 is DFQATT and CDR2 SNEGSKA (reference sequence). This CDR3 has 16 amino acids. With 4 bases removed from V and 0 bases from J, the gap between germline ends came to 19 bases. The CDR3 loop is CSATPGTPASSYEQYF. Here the CDR3 DNA reads TGCAGTGCTACCCCCGGGACTCCTGCTTCCTCCTACGAGCAGTACTTC.

This clonotype was seen a few times. The rearrangement uses TRBV5-1 and TRBJ2-1; TRBD2 agrees at 11 bases. The CDR3 has 18 amino acids. With 0 bases clipped from V and 0 bases from J, the junction kept 5 bases outside the gene matches. Germline V gene data show CDR1 as SGHRS and CDR2 as YFSETQ. CDR3 sequence (DNA): TGCGCCAGCAGCTTGGAAGCTAGCGGGAGGCCCTCCTACAATGAGCAGTTCTTC. This encodes CASSLEASGRPSYNEQFF.

The chain uses TRBV28 and TRBJ1-1; D may be TRBD1 (5 bases). Trimming shortened V by 7 bases and J by 8 bases, and 11 bases separated the two germline ends. The V gene's germline CDR1 is MDHEN and CDR2 SYDVKM. The CDR3 is made up of 11 amino acids. The CDR3 sequence: CASTPGGEAFF. The CDR3 DNA sequence: TGTGCCAGCACCCCCGGGGGGGAAGCTTTCTTT. Drawing the rest from reference TRBV28 and TRBJ1-1, the complete variable domain is DVKVTQSSRYLVKRTGEKVFLECVQDMDHENMFWYRQDPGLGLRLIYFSYDVKMKEKGDIPEGYSVSREKKERFSLILESASTNQTSMYLCASTPGGEAFFGQGTRLTVV.

This clonotype occurred many times. This chain links TRBV10-3 with TRBJ2-7; TRBD1 is a possible D gene (6 bases). The germline V and J ends were trimmed by 0 bases and 3 bases, with 15 bases remaining between them. Germline-derived CDR1 and CDR2 are ENHRY and SYGVKD. The CDR3 is 16 amino acids. The CDR3 protein is CAISESWGQGFYEQYF. The CDR3 nucleotides are TGTGCCATCAGTGAGTCGTGGGGGCAGGGATTCTACGAGCAGTACTTC.

On this clonotype: A much larger clonotype is one base distant, so this may be a read error. This chain uses TRBV27 with TRBJ2-1; 10 bases align to TRBD2. Germline loops: CDR1 MNHEY, CDR2 SMNVEV (reference sequence). The CDR3 loop spans 16 amino acids. The CDR3 sequence: CASSSPSGSSSYELYF. In DNA, the CDR3 is TGTGCCAGCAGTTCTCCTAGCGGGAGCTCTTCCTACGAGCTGTACTTC.

There are many counts of this clonotype. The chain joins TRBV20-1 to TRBJ2-5, with D possibly TRBD2 on 5 matching bases. Germline V CDR1 and CDR2: DFQATT, SNEGSKA (reference sequence). Trimming took off 0 bases at V and 0 bases at J, with 11 bases between the two ends. This CDR3 spans 15 amino acids. The CDR3 sequence is CSARDIRGDQETQYF. DNA for the CDR3: TGCAGTGCTAGAGATATACGGGGAGACCAAGAGACCCAGTACTTC.

This clonotype was counted many times. The rearrangement uses TRBV28 and TRBJ1-6; 7 bases agree with TRBD1. The CDR3 loop spans 15 amino acids. Per the germline V gene, CDR1 is MDHEN and CDR2 is SYDVKM. V trimming: 5 bases; J trimming: 6 bases; junction bases outside the gene matches: 7. The CDR3 reads CASSLLGTANSPLHF. As DNA, the CDR3 is TGTGCCAGCAGTCTACTTGGGACAGCTAATTCACCCCTCCACTTT.

Notes on this clonotype: Possible read error: a much larger clone is one base away. The chain couples TRBV29-1 to TRBJ2-1, with a tentative D call TRBD2 (6 bases). This CDR3 contains 12 residues. Germline CDR1 reads SQVTM; CDR2 reads ANQGSEA. In DNA form, the CDR3 reads TGCAGCATTGAAGAGGAGGGAGGTGAGCAGTTCTTC. Translation: CSIEEEGGEQFF.

This clonotype was picked up a small number of times. J is TRBJ2-5 and V is TRBV10-3, with D perhaps matching TRBD1 or TRBD2 (5 bases each). This CDR3 spans 15 amino acids. CDR1 is ENHRY, CDR2 SYGVKD, per germline. Between the trimmed V and J ends, which lost 2 bases and 4 bases, there was a span of 14 bases. CDR3 in amino acids: CAISELLREIETQYF. The DNA of the CDR3 is TGTGCCATCAGTGAGCTCCTCAGGGAGATAGAGACCCAGTACTTC.